This T cell receptor beta chain was obtained from a study of cytomegalovirus exposure and HLA in healthy donors. Overall study findings and caveats: Some TCR beta chains (more than 150 of them) were listed as cytomegalovirus-associated. Most TCR sequences were uncommon, yet certain public TCRs appeared in many donors.

As concerns this clone: Its antigen remains unknown.

Assay used: immunoSEQ multiplex PCR; TCRdb lists only in-frame clones, some missing. Of some 250,000 clones in the sample, nearly 90% were seen once. CDR3 length equals 12 residues. Trimming removed 4 bases at V and 7 bases at J, with 14 bases between. Germline loops: CDR1 SQVTM, CDR2 ANQGSEA. The sequencing input was PBMCs. The gene calls are TRBV29-1 and TRBJ2-7, with D maybe TRBD1 (6 bases). The source of this sequence is a young woman in good health and CMV-seronegative. The CDR3 nucleotides read TGCAGCGTTGGTCAGGGGATTTCTGAGCAGTACTTC. Its protein is CSVGQGISEQYF.